This T cell receptor beta chain was obtained from a study of T cell responses to AZD1222 COVID-19 vaccine. Study-level points and caveats: Sampling captured repertoires only after the peak T cell response. At 160-218 and 743-854, vaccine-associated CD4 TCRs were dominant, and they spanned spike. Only a handful of AZD1222 recipients, more than 5 in all, had baseline seropositivity. A mostly white British donor set with more females was recruited, and clonal diversity was possibly underestimated.

For this clone: Its antigen is as yet unknown.

The germline CDR1 and CDR2 sequences are MGHRA and YSYEKL. The V end was cut by 0 bases, the J end by 4 bases, with 20 bases between. This CDR3 comprises 18 residues. Assay used: immunoSEQ multiplex PCR; TCRdb lists only in-frame clones, some missing. The profile shows around 160,000 clones, 94% of them singletons. This TCR came from an adult who received the AZD1222 COVID-19 vaccine. The sample was peripheral blood, taken 28 days after the second AZD1222 dose. The chain is built from TRBV4-1 and TRBJ2-3; no clear D. The CDR3 region has the DNA TGCGCCAGCAGCCAAGAATTCCTTAGGGCTAGACAATCAGATACGCAGTATTTT. It yields the protein CASSQEFLRARQSDTQYF.